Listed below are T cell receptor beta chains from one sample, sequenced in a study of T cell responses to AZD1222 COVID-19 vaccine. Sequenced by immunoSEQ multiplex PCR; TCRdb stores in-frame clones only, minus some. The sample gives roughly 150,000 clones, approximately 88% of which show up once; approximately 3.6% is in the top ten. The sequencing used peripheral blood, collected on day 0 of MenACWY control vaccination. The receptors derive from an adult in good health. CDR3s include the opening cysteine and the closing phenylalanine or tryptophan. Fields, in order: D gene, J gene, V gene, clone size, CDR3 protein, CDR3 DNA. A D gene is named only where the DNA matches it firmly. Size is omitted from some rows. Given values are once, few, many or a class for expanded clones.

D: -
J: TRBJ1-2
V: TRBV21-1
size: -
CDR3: CASIGVDRGYTF
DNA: TGTGCCAGCATCGGGGTTGATCGCGGCTACACCTTC

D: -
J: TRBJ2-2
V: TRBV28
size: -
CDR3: CASSLANTGELFF
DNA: TGTGCCAGCAGTTTGGCCAACACCGGGGAGCTGTTTTTT

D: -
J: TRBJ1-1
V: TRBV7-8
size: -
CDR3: CASSSRGGVRNTEAFF
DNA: TGTGCCAGCAGCTCCCGGGGTGGGGTACGGAACACTGAAGCTTTCTTT

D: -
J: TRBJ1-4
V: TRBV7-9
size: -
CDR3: CASSLSPRGEEKLFF
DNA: TGTGCCAGCAGCTTAAGCCCCAGGGGTGAAGAAAAACTGTTTTTT

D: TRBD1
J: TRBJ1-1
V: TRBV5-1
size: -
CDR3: CASSSGQGGTEAFF
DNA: TGCGCCAGCAGCTCTGGACAGGGAGGGACTGAAGCTTTCTTT

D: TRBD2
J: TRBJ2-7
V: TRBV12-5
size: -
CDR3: CASGLVRLAGFEQYF
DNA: TGTGCTAGTGGTTTGGTACGACTAGCGGGGTTCGAGCAGTACTTC

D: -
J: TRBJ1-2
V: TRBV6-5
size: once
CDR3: CASSYSIAGYTF
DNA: TGTGCCAGCAGTTACTCGATAGCGGGCTACACCTTC

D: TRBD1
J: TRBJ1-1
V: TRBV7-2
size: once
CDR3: CASSRDSQNTEAFF
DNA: TGTGCCAGCAGCCGGGACAGCCAGAACACTGAAGCTTTCTTT

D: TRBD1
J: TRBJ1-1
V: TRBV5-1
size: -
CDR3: CASSLTGQGNTEAFF
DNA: TGCGCCAGCAGCTTGACAGGACAGGGGAACACTGAAGCTTTCTTT

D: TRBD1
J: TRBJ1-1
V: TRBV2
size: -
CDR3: CASRRTGQNTEAFF
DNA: TGTGCCAGCAGGCGGACAGGGCAGAACACTGAAGCTTTCTTT

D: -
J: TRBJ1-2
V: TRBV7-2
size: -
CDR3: CASSQNYYGYTF
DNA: TGTGCCAGCAGCCAGAATTACTATGGCTACACCTTC

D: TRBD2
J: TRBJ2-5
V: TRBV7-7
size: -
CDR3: CASGDWQGEETQYF
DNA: TGTGCTAGCGGGGATTGGCAGGGCGAGGAGACCCAGTACTTC

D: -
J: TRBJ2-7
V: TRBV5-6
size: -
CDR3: CASSPGRPSYEQYF
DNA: TGTGCCAGCAGCCCGGGACGGCCGTCCTACGAGCAGTACTTC

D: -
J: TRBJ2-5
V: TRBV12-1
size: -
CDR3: CASSFERLKETQYF
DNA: TGTGCCAGCAGCTTTGAACGGCTTAAAGAGACCCAGTACTTC

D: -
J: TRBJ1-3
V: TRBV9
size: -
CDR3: CASSVGLGNTIYF
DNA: TGTGCCAGCAGCGTGGGCCTTGGAAACACCATATATTTT

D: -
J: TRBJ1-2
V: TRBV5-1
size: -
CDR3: CASSLESGYGYTF
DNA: TGCGCCAGCAGCTTGGAGTCCGGCTATGGCTACACCTTC

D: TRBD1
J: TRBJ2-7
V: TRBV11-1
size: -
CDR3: CASSLAVYPGQGNEQYF
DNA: TGTGCCAGCAGCTTAGCCGTATACCCGGGACAGGGTAACGAGCAGTACTTC

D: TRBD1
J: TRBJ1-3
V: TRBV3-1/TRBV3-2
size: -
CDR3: CASRDRAGNTIYF
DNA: TGTGCCAGCAGGGACAGGGCTGGAAACACCATATATTTT

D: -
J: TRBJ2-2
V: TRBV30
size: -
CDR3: CAWSVLNTGELFF
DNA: TGTGCCTGGAGTGTACTGAACACCGGGGAGCTGTTTTTT

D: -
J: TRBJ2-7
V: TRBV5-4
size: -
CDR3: CASSFDSYEQYF
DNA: TGTGCCAGCAGCTTTGACTCCTACGAGCAGTACTTC

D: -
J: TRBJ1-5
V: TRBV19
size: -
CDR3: CASSIVVGEYQPQHF
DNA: TGTGCCAGTAGTATAGTCGTGGGAGAATATCAGCCCCAGCATTTT

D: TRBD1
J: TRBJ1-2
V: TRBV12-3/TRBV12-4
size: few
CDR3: CASRRQGGYGYTF
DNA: TGTGCCAGCAGGAGACAGGGAGGCTATGGCTACACCTTC

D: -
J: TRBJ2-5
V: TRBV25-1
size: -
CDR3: CASSRLQAQYF
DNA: TGTGCCAGCTCTCGTCTGCAGGCCCAGTACTTC

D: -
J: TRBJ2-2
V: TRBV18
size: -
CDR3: CASSTDGGELFF
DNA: TGTGCCAGCTCAACCGATGGGGGGGAGCTGTTTTTT

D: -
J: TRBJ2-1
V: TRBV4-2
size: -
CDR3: CASSQVGTLSSYNEQFF
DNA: TGTGCCAGCAGCCAAGTGGGGACTTTAAGCTCCTACAATGAGCAGTTCTTC

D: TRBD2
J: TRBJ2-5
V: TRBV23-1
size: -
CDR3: CASSQQLAGETQYF
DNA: TGCGCCAGCAGTCAACAACTAGCGGGAGAGACCCAGTACTTC

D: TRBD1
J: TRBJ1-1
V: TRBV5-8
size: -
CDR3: CASSLGPNRGQTEAFF
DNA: TGTGCCAGCAGCTTGGGGCCAAACAGGGGCCAGACTGAAGCTTTCTTT

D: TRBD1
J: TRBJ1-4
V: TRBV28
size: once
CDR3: CASRGAEGAEKLFF
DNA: TGTGCCAGCAGAGGAGCCGAGGGGGCTGAAAAACTGTTTTTT

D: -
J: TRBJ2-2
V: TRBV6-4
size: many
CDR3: CASSPQRTTGELFF
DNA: TGTGCCAGCAGTCCCCAGCGTACCACCGGGGAGCTGTTTTTT

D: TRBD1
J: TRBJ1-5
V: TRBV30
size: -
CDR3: CAWTQTGIGNQPQHF
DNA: TGTGCCTGGACCCAGACAGGGATCGGAAATCAGCCCCAGCATTTT

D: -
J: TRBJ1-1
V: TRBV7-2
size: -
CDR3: CASSLASRPNTEAFF
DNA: TGTGCCAGCAGCTTAGCGTCCCGACCGAACACTGAAGCTTTCTTT

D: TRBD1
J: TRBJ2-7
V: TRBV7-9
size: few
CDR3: CASSTYQGQGYLGFEQYF
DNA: TGTGCCAGCAGCACATACCAGGGACAGGGGTACCTCGGGTTCGAGCAGTACTTC

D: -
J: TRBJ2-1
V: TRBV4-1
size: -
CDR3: CASSQAMSRLNEQFF
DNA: TGCGCCAGCAGCCAGGCAATGAGCAGGCTCAATGAGCAGTTCTTC

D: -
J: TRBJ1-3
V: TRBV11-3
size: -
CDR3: CASSLGGLRASNTIYF
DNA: TGTGCCAGCAGCTTAGGGGGACTTCGGGCGTCAAACACCATATATTTT

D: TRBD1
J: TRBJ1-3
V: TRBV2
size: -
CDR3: CASNPTGRGNTIYF
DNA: TGTGCCAGCAACCCGACAGGGAGGGGAAACACCATATATTTT

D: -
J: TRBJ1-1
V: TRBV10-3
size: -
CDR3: CAISDRGATEAFF
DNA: TGTGCCATCAGTGACCGGGGGGCGACTGAAGCTTTCTTT

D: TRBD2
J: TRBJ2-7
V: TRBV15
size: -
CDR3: CATSRDRLAGEQYF
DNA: TGTGCCACCAGCAGAGATCGTCTAGCGGGCGAGCAGTACTTC

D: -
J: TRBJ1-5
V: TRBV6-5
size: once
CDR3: CASSYSGTVNQPQHF
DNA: TGTGCCAGCAGTTATTCCGGGACGGTCAATCAGCCCCAGCATTTT

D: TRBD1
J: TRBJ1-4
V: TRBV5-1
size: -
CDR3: CASSRGQGNEKLFF
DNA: TGCGCCAGCAGTCGGGGACAGGGGAATGAAAAACTGTTTTTT

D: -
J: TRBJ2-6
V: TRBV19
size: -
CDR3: CASGTFSSGANVLTF
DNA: TGTGCCAGCGGGACGTTCAGCTCTGGGGCCAACGTCCTGACTTTC